Listed here is a single TCR beta chain. Its antigen is unidentified. This sample is drawn from a study of immune evolution from preneoplasia to lung adenocarcinoma. Study-wide findings and caveats: Top clone frequencies peaked in normal lung, apparently declining through invasive adenocarcinoma.

Each case's diagnosis was confirmed by two pathologists on H&E. The CDR3 covers 16 residues. Trimming left V 0 bases short and J 0 bases short, with 12 bases between. Germline V gives CDR1 SGDLS, CDR2 YYNGEE. Sequencing was performed with immunoSEQ multiplex PCR; in TCRdb, only in-frame clones are kept and a portion is missing. Of 11,000 to 15,000 clones in the sample, 81% are singletons; the top ten hold around 3%. The TCR originated in a person aged 55-85 years with lung adenocarcinoma. The chain employs TRBV9 and TRBJ1-1; D unresolved. Input material: FFPE minimally invasive lung adenocarcinoma tissue. CDR3 sequence (DNA): TGTGCCAGCAGCGTAGGCCTTCAGCAGATGAACACTGAAGCTTTCTTT. Translation gives CASSVGLQQMNTEAFF.